The TCR beta chain under discussion was sequenced for a study of blood T cell repertoires in COVID-19. As handled by the study authors: Reference gene primers were amplified, and this amplification served to estimate nucleated cell counts. The table came from immunoSEQ multiplex PCR; TCRdb's copy has only in-frame clones and leaves some out. That table is the source of V, J and clone size, and D and trimming were worked out from the DNA. The table has around 180,000 clones, 74% seen once; the top ten hold about 3%. Per the germline V gene, CDR1 is MNHEY and CDR2 is SVGAGI. There are 15 residues in the CDR3. Between the trimmed V and J ends, which lost 0 bases and 0 bases, there was a span of 6 bases.

Material: peripheral blood. The chain has TRBV6-5 and TRBJ1-3; D remains ambiguous. This TCR was sampled from a woman of 80 years or more with acute or convalescent COVID-19. The DNA for the CDR3 is TGTGCCAGCAGTTACTCCAGTTACTCTGGAAACACCATATATTTT. Amino acids: CASSYSSYSGNTIYF.